Listed below are T cell receptor beta chains from one sample, sequenced in a study of cytomegalovirus exposure and HLA in healthy donors. TCRdb keeps only in-frame clones here, not all; method: immunoSEQ multiplex PCR. The sample lists 60,000 to 75,000 clones; about 74% were seen once. Sequences were obtained from PBMCs. These receptors were obtained from a young woman in good health and CMV-seropositive. CDR3s include the opening cysteine and the closing phenylalanine or tryptophan. The order of the fields is J gene, D gene, V gene, CDR3 protein. A D gene is named only where the DNA matches it firmly.

TRBJ2-1 | TRBD2 | TRBV6-6 | CASSSPAGGPDEQFF
TRBJ2-7 | . | TRBV13 | CASSLVGRLVEQYF
TRBJ1-1 | . | TRBV28 | CASRPGGPNTEAFF
TRBJ2-3 | TRBD2 | TRBV29-1 | CSVQLARRTDTQYF
TRBJ2-2 | TRBD1 | TRBV2 | CASRQGAGTSGELFF
TRBJ1-1 | . | TRBV28 | CASSSPHGGNTEAFF
TRBJ1-1 | . | TRBV25-1 | CASNRGGREAFF
TRBJ1-2 | TRBD1 | TRBV6-1 | CASSELGTGNYGYTF
TRBJ1-3 | . | TRBV30 | CAWSYGGYGNTIYF
TRBJ1-1 | TRBD1 | TRBV7-2 | CASSPYRGQGGNTEAFF
TRBJ2-2 | TRBD2 | TRBV28 | CASSFTSATGELFF
TRBJ2-7 | TRBD1 | TRBV29-1 | CSVEGGDRGPYEQYF
TRBJ2-5 | . | TRBV4-1 | CASSQELRETQYF
TRBJ1-2 | . | TRBV13 | CASSVSEGYTF
TRBJ1-1 | TRBD1 | TRBV6-5 | CASSYQGAGEAFF
TRBJ2-7 | TRBD1 | TRBV14 | CASSRQGQGTILYEQYF
TRBJ1-4 | . | TRBV6-5 | CASSPTYRSEKLFF
TRBJ2-5 | TRBD2 | TRBV5-1 | CASSLGTSGAQETQYF
TRBJ2-5 | TRBD2 | TRBV18 | CASSVLAGQETQYF
TRBJ2-1 | TRBD2 | TRBV4-3 | CASSQGTIRNEQFF
TRBJ1-2 | . | TRBV7-9 | CASSPYREGYTF
TRBJ1-1 | . | TRBV7-6 | CASSLDRASLNTEAFF
TRBJ1-1 | . | TRBV4-1 | CASSQQGGDTEAFF
TRBJ2-7 | . | TRBV7-2 | CASSLGLRYEQYF
TRBJ2-7 | TRBD2 | TRBV6-5 | CASSLRLAGVGEQYF
TRBJ2-1 | . | TRBV29-1 | CSAHKGGEQFF
TRBJ1-1 | . | TRBV5-1 | CASSFMTGGDTEAFF
TRBJ2-5 | TRBD2 | TRBV6-1 | CASNTGRETQYF
TRBJ2-1 | . | TRBV6-5 | CASRDSPYNEQFF
TRBJ1-1 | . | TRBV9 | CASSVDVGELEAFF
TRBJ2-2 | TRBD1 | TRBV7-7 | CASSLISVSGGSGPGELFF
TRBJ2-3 | . | TRBV5-1 | CASSFGTSTDTQYF
TRBJ1-1 | TRBD1 | TRBV2 | CASRRTTGTGDTEAFF
TRBJ1-1 | . | TRBV28 | CASSLGTPGDTEAFF
TRBJ1-2 | . | TRBV5-1 | CASSFTGPGGYTF
TRBJ1-2 | . | TRBV6-5 | CASSSRELYGYTF
TRBJ2-1 | . | TRBV10-3 | CAISASAMLVEQFF
TRBJ2-5 | . | TRBV6-6 | CASSYSSRTQETQYF
TRBJ1-1 | . | TRBV25-1 | CASRETDLNTEAFF
TRBJ2-3 | TRBD1 | TRBV4-2 | CASSQGQGVGTDTQYF
TRBJ1-1 | TRBD1 | TRBV28 | CASSDAGRGPFF
TRBJ2-3 | . | TRBV13 | CASREGGGLSDTQYF
TRBJ2-1 | TRBD1 | TRBV5-1 | CASSHGSRDRGLEGQFF
TRBJ1-4 | TRBD1 | TRBV27 | CASSSYRGLLMFF
TRBJ1-5 | TRBD1 | TRBV30 | CAWRTGGASNQPQHF
TRBJ2-2 | . | TRBV29-1 | CSVEYSGELFF
TRBJ2-7 | TRBD2 | TRBV18 | CASSPAGGQLEQYF
TRBJ2-7 | TRBD2 | TRBV29-1 | CSVQPGLAGTGGEQYF
TRBJ2-7 | TRBD2 | TRBV14 | CASSQGLASISEQYF
TRBJ2-2 | . | TRBV6-6 | CASSGQTYTGELFF
TRBJ2-5 | TRBD2 | TRBV10-3 | CAISVNGGELETQYF
TRBJ1-2 | . | TRBV21-1 | CASSRYGYTF
TRBJ2-5 | . | TRBV6-5 | CASSYSNRAQETQYF
TRBJ1-4 | TRBD1 | TRBV30 | CAWRDRDRDNEKLFF
TRBJ2-3 | . | TRBV5-6 | CASSQESRNTDTQYF